The 18 T cell receptor beta chains in this list originate from one sample, sequenced in a study of T cells in Graves' hyperthyroidism and ophthalmopathy. The investigators amplified TCR beta CDR3 regions from RNA transcripts. The TCR CDR3 first-round RT-PCR relied on the HTBI primer set. TCRdb fed the multiplex PCR reads into MiXCR, producing one record per CDR3 protein. Here the sample spans about 590,000 distinct CDR3 sequences, 12% to 15% being singletons. Sequenced: blood. The receptors originated from a woman aged 18-29 years with Graves' ophthalmopathy.

This clonotype was found many times. The rearrangement uses TRBV27 and TRBJ2-7; D is unclear. The germline gives CDR1 MNHEY, CDR2 SMNVEV (reference sequence). V was trimmed by 4 bases and J by 1 base, leaving 11 bases between them. CDR3 length equals 14 residues. The CDR3 loop reads CASSSYGDSYEQYF. The CDR3 region has the DNA TGTGCCAGCAGTTCGTATGGGGATTCCTACGAGCAGTACTTC.

This clonotype was observed a handful of times. The rearrangement uses TRBV7-9 and TRBJ1-3, with 9 positions matching TRBD1. Germline CDR1 is SEHNR and CDR2 is FQNEAQ (reference sequence). The ends lost 4 bases at V and 1 base at J; junction bases unmatched: 14. The CDR3 loop spans 19 amino acids. Here the CDR3 DNA reads TGTGCCAGCAGCTGGGTCTTCGGACAGGGGTTTTCGTCTGGAAACACCATATATTTT. Protein sequence: CASSWVFGQGFSSGNTIYF.

This clonotype was detected only a few times. The V call is TRBV19, the J call TRBJ2-7; 11 bases agree with TRBD1. Germline values: CDR1 LNHDA, CDR2 SQIVND (reference sequence). V shed 5 bases and J 3 bases; nucleotides not matched to a gene: 6. The CDR3 runs to 15 residues. This CDR3 is CASSFTGTGGYEQYF. CDR3 DNA sequence: TGTGCCAGTAGTTTTACCGGGACAGGGGGCTACGAGCAGTACTTC.

This clonotype occurred once. V gene TRBV7-9 combines with J gene TRBJ1-1, with 8 bases fitting TRBD1. The CDR3 runs to 18 residues. The germline CDR1 and CDR2 sequences are SEHNR and FQNEAQ (reference sequence). V gave up 5 bases and J gave up 4 bases; unmatched junction bases: 18. Here the CDR3 DNA reads TGTGCCAGCAGCCCAAACCGGGACAGGAATGTGTTGGGCACTGAAGCTTTCTTT. It codes for CASSPNRDRNVLGTEAFF.

This clonotype was observed many times. This rearrangement joins TRBV7-3 to TRBJ2-1, with D possibly matching TRBD2 (6 bases). V dropped 5 bases and J dropped 6 bases, with 17 bases sitting between them. Germline values: CDR1 SGHTA, CDR2 FQGTGA. The CDR3 spans 15 residues. The CDR3, as DNA: TGTGCCAGCAGCCCTAACCCGGGAGAGGGCAATGAGCAGTTCTTC. It yields the protein CASSPNPGEGNEQFF.

The chain uses TRBV6-2 or TRBV6-3 and TRBJ2-5; D not resolved. Per germline, CDR1 MNHEY and CDR2 SVGEGT. V gave up 3 bases and J gave up 0 bases, with 17 bases separating them. The CDR3 sequence is 17 residues long. The CDR3 is CASSYTKGGPYQETQYF. CDR3 in DNA: TGTGCCAGCAGTTATACGAAGGGCGGCCCTTACCAAGAGACCCAGTACTTC.

This clonotype was seen more than once but under ten times. This chain joins TRBV10-3 and TRBJ2-7; D perhaps matches TRBD2 (6 bases). Germline CDR1 reads ENHRY; CDR2 reads SYGVKD. CDR3 size: 14 residues. V gave up 10 bases and J gave up 5 bases, with 21 bases separating them. CDR3 residues: CATRRGDEANEQYF. The DNA for the CDR3 is TGTGCCACCCGGCGGGGAGATGAGGCGAACGAGCAGTACTTC.

This sequence joins TRBV19 and TRBJ1-1; perhaps TRBD1 as D (5 bases). Germline CDR1 and CDR2: LNHDA and SQIVND (reference sequence). This CDR3 contains 14 residues. Trimming took off 4 bases at V and 3 bases at J, with 12 bases between the two ends. The CDR3, as DNA: TGTGCCAGTAGTAAAATCAGGGTCGACACTGAAGCTTTCTTT. Amino acid sequence: CASSKIRVDTEAFF.

The V gene is TRBV3-1, the J gene TRBJ1-2; 7 nucleotides align to TRBD1. The CDR3 totals 14 residues. J gave up 7 bases and V 6 bases, and 11 bases lay outside the gene matches. The germline V gene encodes CDR1 LGHDT and CDR2 YNNKEL (reference sequence). Written as DNA, the CDR3 is TGTGCCAGCAGTCGGAACAGGGGAGACTGTGGCTACACCTTC. Its translation is CASSRNRGDCGYTF.

This clonotype was counted ten times or more. V gene TRBV2 combines with J gene TRBJ2-7; TRBD1 matches 8 bases. There are 20 residues in the CDR3. Unmatched junction bases numbered 23, after V lost 7 bases and J lost 0 bases. Germline V gene lookup returns CDR1 SNHLY and CDR2 FYNNEI. CDR3 amino acids: CASTQPILSMDREVSYEQYF. The CDR3 region has the DNA TGTGCCAGCACCCAACCAATACTTTCCATGGACAGGGAAGTCTCCTACGAGCAGTACTTC. The complete variable domain, with remaining parts taken from reference TRBV2 and TRBJ2-7, reads EPEVTQTPSHQVTQMGQEVILRCVPISNHLYFYWYRQILGQKVEFLVSFYNNEISEKSEIFDDQFSVERPDGSNFTLKIRSTKLEDSAMYFCASTQPILSMDREVSYEQYFGPGTRLTVT.

This clonotype showed up many times. The rearrangement joins TRBV7-2 to TRBJ2-7; the D is unclear. The CDR3 loop spans 14 amino acids. Germline CDR1 SGHTA, CDR2 FQGNSA. Deletions cut 5 bases from V and 0 bases from J, with 11 bases between. The CDR3 DNA is TGTGCCAGCAGCCTGGCACTCAACTCCTACGAGCAGTACTTC. Translation gives CASSLALNSYEQYF.

In this sample, this clonotype turned up many times. The V and J genes are TRBV11-2 and TRBJ1-2, with TRBD1 identical over 8 bases. CDR1 SGHAT and CDR2 FQNNGV come from the germline V gene. This CDR3 is built from 14 residues. The ends lost 5 bases at V and 4 bases at J; junction bases unmatched: 6. The CDR3 region is CASSTRTGIYGYTF. CDR3 bases: TGTGCCAGCAGCACCCGGACAGGGATCTATGGCTACACCTTC. The variable domain in full, with the rest retrieved from reference TRBV11-2 and TRBJ1-2, is EAGVAQSPRYKIIEKRQSVAFWCNPISGHATLYWYQQILGQGPKLLIQFQNNGVVDDSQLPKDRFSAERLKGVDSTLKIQPAKLEDSAVYLCASSTRTGIYGYTFGSGTRLTVV.

Many counts were recorded for this clonotype. CDR3 in amino acids: CASSLEVGGRGNTEAFF. The CDR3 DNA follows: TGTGCCAGCAGTTTAGAGGTAGGGGGCAGGGGGAACACTGAAGCTTTCTTT. V and J are TRBV12-3 or TRBV12-4 and TRBJ1-1, with TRBD1 matching 7 bases. V was clipped by 1 base and J by 1 base; unmatched bases: 9. This CDR3 comprises 17 residues.

This clonotype was observed many times. V and J are TRBV12-3 or TRBV12-4 and TRBJ2-2, with a weak D call TRBD2 (6 bases). This CDR3 region has 14 residues. Trimming pared 5 bases from V and 5 bases from J, leaving 12 bases between. CDR3 coding DNA: TGTGCCAGCAGTCCACTTGGGGGGACCGGGGAGCTGTTTTTT. This codes for CASSPLGGTGELFF.

The CDR3 loop is CASSPRTGNGNTIYF. In nucleotides, the CDR3 is TGTGCCAGCAGTCCAAGGACAGGGAACGGAAACACCATATATTTT. V and J are TRBV3-1 and TRBJ1-3, with TRBD1 identical over 8 bases. This CDR3 comprises 15 residues. V was pared by 6 bases and J by 4 bases, with 8 bases of the junction left unmatched. Germline-derived CDR1 and CDR2 are LGHDT and YNNKEL (reference sequence).

The chain uses TRBV7-9 and TRBJ1-5, with 8 positions matching TRBD1. The germline V gene has CDR1 SEHNR and CDR2 FQNEAQ (reference sequence). The CDR3 has 17 residues. V dropped 5 bases and J dropped 4; count of bases not matched to a gene: 13. This CDR3 reads CASSPSGTGVLNQPQHF. The CDR3 region has the DNA TGTGCCAGCAGCCCATCTGGGACAGGCGTATTGAATCAGCCCCAGCATTTT.

This clonotype was observed a handful of times. The chain has TRBV9 and TRBJ1-2, with 9 positions matching TRBD1. CDR3 length equals 14 residues. V dropped 3 bases and J dropped 9; count of bases not matched to a gene: 9. From germline, CDR1 is SGDLS and CDR2 YYNGEE. The CDR3: CASSAAGTGFRYTF. The CDR3 DNA sequence: TGTGCCAGCAGCGCCGCCGGGACAGGGTTTCGCTACACCTTC.

This clonotype was seen many times. This chain links TRBV7-2 with TRBJ2-3; D may be TRBD2 (6 bases). The CDR3 sequence is 18 residues long. Germline CDR1 SGHTA, CDR2 FQGNSA. V shed 0 bases and J shed 2 bases, with 18 bases lying between them. CDR3 nucleotides: TGTGCCAGCAGCTTAGCGGGGGACCCGGGACTCGTCACAGATACGCAGTATTTT. Amino acids: CASSLAGDPGLVTDTQYF.